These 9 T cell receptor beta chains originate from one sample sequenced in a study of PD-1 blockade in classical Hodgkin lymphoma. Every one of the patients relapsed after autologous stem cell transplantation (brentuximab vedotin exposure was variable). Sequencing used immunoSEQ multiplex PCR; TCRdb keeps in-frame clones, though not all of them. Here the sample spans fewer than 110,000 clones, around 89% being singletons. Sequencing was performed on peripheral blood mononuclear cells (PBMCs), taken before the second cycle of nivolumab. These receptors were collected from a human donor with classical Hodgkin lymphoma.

CDR3 amino acids: CASSIGQGGIGELFF. The CDR3 coding sequence is TGTGCCAGTAGTATCGGTCAGGGGGGTATCGGGGAGCTGTTTTTT. The rearrangement joins TRBV19 to TRBJ2-2; the D gene is possibly TRBD1 (7 bases). Trimming removed 3 bases from V and 7 bases from J, with 15 bases in between. This CDR3 contains 15 residues. Germline CDR1 is LNHDA and CDR2 is SQIVND (reference sequence).

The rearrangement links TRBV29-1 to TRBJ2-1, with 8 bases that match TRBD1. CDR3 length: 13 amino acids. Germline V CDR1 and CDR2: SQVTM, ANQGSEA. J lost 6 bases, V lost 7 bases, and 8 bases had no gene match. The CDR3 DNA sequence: TGCAGCGAGGCCGGACAGGGTGGCAATGAGCAGTTCTTC. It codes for CSEAGQGGNEQFF.

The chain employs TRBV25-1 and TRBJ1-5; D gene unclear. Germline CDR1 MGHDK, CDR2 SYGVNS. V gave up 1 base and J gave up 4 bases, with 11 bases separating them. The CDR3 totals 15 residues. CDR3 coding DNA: TGTGCCAGCAGTGAATTTGAGGGAGGAAATCAGCCCCAGCATTTT. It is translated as CASSEFEGGNQPQHF.

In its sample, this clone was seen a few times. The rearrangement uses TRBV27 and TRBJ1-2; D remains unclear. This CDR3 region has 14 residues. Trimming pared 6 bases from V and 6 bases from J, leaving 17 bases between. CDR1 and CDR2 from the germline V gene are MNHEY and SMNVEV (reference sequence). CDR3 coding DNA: TGTGCCAGCAGACCAGGACTGTTCTCGGATGGCTACACCTTC. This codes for CASRPGLFSDGYTF.

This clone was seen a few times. CDR3 nucleotides: TGTGCCAGCAGCCTAGACAGGGGCCTTAACACTGAAGCTTTCTTT. Amino acid sequence: CASSLDRGLNTEAFF. The chain couples TRBV5-6 to TRBJ1-1; 8 bases are shared with TRBD1. Trimming took 4 bases from V and 2 from J; bases not matched to a gene: 7. CDR1 is SGHDT, CDR2 YYEEEE, per germline. The CDR3 contains 15 residues. The whole variable domain, filled in from reference TRBV5-6 and TRBJ1-1, reads DAGVTQSPTHLIKTRGQQVTLRCSPKSGHDTVSWYQQALGQGPQFIFQYYEEEERQRGNFPDRFSGHQFPNYSSELNVNALLLGDSALYLCASSLDRGLNTEAFFGQGTRLTVV.

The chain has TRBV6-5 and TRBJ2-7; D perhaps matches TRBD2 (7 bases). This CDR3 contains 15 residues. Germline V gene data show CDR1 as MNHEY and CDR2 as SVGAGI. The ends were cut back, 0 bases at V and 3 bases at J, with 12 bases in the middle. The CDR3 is CASSYSAGANYEQYF. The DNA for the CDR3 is TGTGCCAGCAGTTACTCTGCGGGGGCCAACTACGAGCAGTACTTC.

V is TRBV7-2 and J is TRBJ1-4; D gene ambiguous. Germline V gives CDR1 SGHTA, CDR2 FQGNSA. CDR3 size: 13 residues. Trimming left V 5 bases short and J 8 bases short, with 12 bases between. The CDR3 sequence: CASSPNGGEKLFF. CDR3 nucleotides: TGTGCCAGCAGCCCCAATGGTGGGGAAAAACTGTTTTTT.

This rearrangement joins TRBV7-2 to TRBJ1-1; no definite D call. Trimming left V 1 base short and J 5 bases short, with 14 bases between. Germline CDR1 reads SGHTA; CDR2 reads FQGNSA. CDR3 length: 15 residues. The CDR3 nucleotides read TGTGCCAGCAGCTTAGGTGCCAGGATGGGAACTGAAGCTTTCTTT. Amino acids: CASSLGARMGTEAFF.

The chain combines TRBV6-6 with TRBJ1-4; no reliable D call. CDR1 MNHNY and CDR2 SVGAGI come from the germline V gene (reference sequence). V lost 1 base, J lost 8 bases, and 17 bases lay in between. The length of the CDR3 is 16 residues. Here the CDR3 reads CASSYYRTVSGEKLFF. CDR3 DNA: TGTGCCAGCAGTTACTATCGGACCGTGTCGGGGGAAAAACTGTTTTTT.